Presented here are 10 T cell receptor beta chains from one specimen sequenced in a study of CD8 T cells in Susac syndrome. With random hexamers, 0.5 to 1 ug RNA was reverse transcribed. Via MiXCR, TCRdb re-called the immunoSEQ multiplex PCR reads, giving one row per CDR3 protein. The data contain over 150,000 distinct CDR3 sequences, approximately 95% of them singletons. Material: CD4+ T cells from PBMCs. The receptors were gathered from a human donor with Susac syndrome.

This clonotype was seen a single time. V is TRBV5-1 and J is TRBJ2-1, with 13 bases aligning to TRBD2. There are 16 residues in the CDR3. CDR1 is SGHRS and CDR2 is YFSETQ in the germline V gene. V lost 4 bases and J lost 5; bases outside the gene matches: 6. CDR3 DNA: TGCGCCAGCAGCAAGCCCGGGACTAGCGGGGACAATGAGCAGTTCTTC. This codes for CASSKPGTSGDNEQFF.

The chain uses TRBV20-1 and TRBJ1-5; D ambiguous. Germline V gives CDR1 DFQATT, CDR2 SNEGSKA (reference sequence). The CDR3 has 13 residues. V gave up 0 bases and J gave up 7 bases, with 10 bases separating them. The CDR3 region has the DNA TGCAGTGCTAGAGAGCATTACCCCCAGCCCCAGCATTTT. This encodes CSAREHYPQPQHF.

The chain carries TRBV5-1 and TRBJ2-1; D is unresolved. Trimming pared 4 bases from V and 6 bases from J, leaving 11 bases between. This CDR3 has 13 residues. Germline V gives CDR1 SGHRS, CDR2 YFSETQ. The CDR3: CASSPSEGNEQFF. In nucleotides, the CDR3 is TGCGCCAGCAGCCCCTCCGAAGGCAATGAGCAGTTCTTC.

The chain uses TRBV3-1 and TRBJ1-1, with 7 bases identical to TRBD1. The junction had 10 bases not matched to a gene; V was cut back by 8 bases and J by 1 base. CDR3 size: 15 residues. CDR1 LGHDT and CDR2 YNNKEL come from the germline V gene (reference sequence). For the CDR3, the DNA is TGTGCCAGCCGTTATGAGGGGGCAAGGAACACTGAAGCTTTCTTT. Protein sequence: CASRYEGARNTEAFF. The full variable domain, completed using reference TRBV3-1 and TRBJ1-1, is DTAVSQTPKYLVTQMGNDKSIKCEQNLGHDTMYWYKQDSKKFLKIMFSYNNKELIINETVPNRFSPKSPDKAHLNLHINSLELGDSAVYFCASRYEGARNTEAFFGQGTRLTVV.

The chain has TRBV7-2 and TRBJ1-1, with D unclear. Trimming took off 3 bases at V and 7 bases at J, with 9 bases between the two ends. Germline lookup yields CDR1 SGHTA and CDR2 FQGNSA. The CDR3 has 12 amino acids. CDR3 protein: CASSFQLGEAFF. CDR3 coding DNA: TGTGCCAGCAGCTTCCAACTTGGTGAAGCTTTCTTT.

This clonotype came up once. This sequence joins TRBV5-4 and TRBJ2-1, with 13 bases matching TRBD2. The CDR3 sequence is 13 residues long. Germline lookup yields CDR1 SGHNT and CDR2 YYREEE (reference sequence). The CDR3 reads CVPGLAGLNEQFF. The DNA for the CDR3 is TGTGTCCCGGGACTAGCGGGATTAAATGAGCAGTTCTTC.

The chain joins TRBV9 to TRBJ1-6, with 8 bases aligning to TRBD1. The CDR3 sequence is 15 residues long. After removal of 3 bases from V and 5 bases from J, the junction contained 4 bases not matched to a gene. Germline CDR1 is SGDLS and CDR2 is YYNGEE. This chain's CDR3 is CASSAGTGDNSPLHF. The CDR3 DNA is TGTGCCAGCAGCGCAGGGACAGGCGATAATTCACCCCTCCACTTT.

The CDR3 region is CSVEGREGKNIQYF. CDR3 DNA: TGCAGCGTTGAAGGGAGAGAGGGCAAAAACATTCAGTACTTC. This chain joins TRBV29-1 and TRBJ2-4; D might be TRBD2 (5 bases). The CDR3 covers 14 residues. CDR1 is SQVTM, CDR2 ANQGSEA, per germline. V lost 1 base to trimming and J lost 3 bases, with 10 bases between them. The variable domain in full, with the rest retrieved from reference TRBV29-1 and TRBJ2-4, is SAVISQKPSRDICQRGTSLTIQCQVDSQVTMMFWYRQQPGQSLTLIATANQGSEATYESGFVIDKFPISRPNLTFSTLTVSNMSPEDSSIYLCSVEGREGKNIQYFGAGTRLSVL.

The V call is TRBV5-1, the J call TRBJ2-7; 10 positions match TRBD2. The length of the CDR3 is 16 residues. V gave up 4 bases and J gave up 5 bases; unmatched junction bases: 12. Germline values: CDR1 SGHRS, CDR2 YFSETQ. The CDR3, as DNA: TGCGCCAGCAGCCTCCAACCCCTAGCGGGAGACAACGAGCAGTACTTC. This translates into CASSLQPLAGDNEQYF.

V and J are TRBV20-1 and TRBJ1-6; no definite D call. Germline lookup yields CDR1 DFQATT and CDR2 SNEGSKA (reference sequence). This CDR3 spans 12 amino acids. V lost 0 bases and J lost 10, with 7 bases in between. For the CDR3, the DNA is TGCAGTGCTAGAGAGCTACGCTCACCCCTCCACTTT. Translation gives CSARELRSPLHF.